This T cell receptor (beta chain) appears in the sequencing data of a study of blood T cell repertoires in COVID-19 (dated by TCRdb to 2020 to 2022). Concerning the study at large: Collaborator samples came from the United States, Italy and Spain and covered acute and convalescent phases of COVID-19. The prospective study material was composed of cDNA or gDNA derived from T cells, B-cell-depleted T cells, or PBMCs. Deeply sampled blood TCRbeta repertoires from subjects exposed to, actively infected with, or recovered from COVID-19 were included in the dataset. A freely available public database, intended as a resource for researchers studying the immune response to SARS-CoV-2, is where the repertoires were released. Samples came from the ongoing ImmuneRACE study (first 160 participants) plus 1,254 subjects from 6 global collaborators. A de-identified subject ID, COVID-19 status, age in years and sex were almost always included in the sample metadata. Where available, HLA class I and class II types were obtained from metadata supplied by the sample provider rather than from assay-based typing.

TCRbeta CDR3 regions were amplified from genomic DNA using the immunoSEQ Assay, a bias-controlled multiplex PCR. In the authors' own workflow: The number of nucleated cells in each sample was estimated by amplification of reference gene primers within the assay. To quantify the absolute abundance of each unique TCRbeta CDR3 rearrangement, sequence reads were collapsed and filtered. For each sample, productive Simpson clonality was calculated as the square root of Simpson's diversity index over productive rearrangements. The table was pulled from immuneACCESS by TCRdb, which kept in-frame rearrangements only. Such tables lose some clones; where checked, under half of the loss comes from unresolved V genes, and the rest has no known cause. D and trimming were read from the DNA, whereas the V and J calls and clone size are those reported in that table. Present in this sample are 250,000 to 350,000 clones, around 90% of which were seen just once. 1.1% of the sample belongs to the ten largest clones.

In the prospective study, participants were roughly 18 to 95 years old, resided in 24 geographic areas of the United States, and were enrolled through a virtual design. In the prospective study, participants were assigned to cohorts based on the clinical history participants reported in a screening survey and a study questionnaire. For ImmuneRACE Cohort 3, a participant was defined as recovered based on two consecutive negative NP/OP PCR tests, clearance by a healthcare professional, or resolution of symptoms. In the prospective study, mobile phlebotomists collected whole blood, serum and a nasopharyngeal or oropharyngeal swab from each participant. Over an approximately 2-month period, participants in the prospective study had the option of providing additional blood draws and questionnaires. Before DNA extraction, prospective study blood samples were shipped either frozen or at room temperature.

The research as a whole found: How much clinical and demographic metadata was included differed by source and by participant, and the metadata was provided uncurated.

Concerning this clone itself: The antigen this receptor binds is unknown. Base-call qualities are not available, and no considerably larger clone is one nucleotide away.

Taken from cysteine to phenylalanine, the CDR3 has 14 residues. The CDR3 DNA has 42 bases and is translated from base 1. The germline V gene supplies CDR1 MDHEN and CDR2 SYDVKM. V drops 6 bases and J drops 4 bases, leaving 12 bases in between. The sequence derives from a woman aged 30 to 39 who had recovered from COVID-19. The sequence joins TRBV28 to TRBJ2-2; the best D guess is TRBD1, with 6 bases matching. Sequenced material: PBMCs or T cells enriched from blood (not recorded which). In nucleotide form, the sequence is TGTGCCAGCAGCCCGATCAGGGGCACCGGGGAGCTGTTTTTT. This yields the protein CASSPIRGTGELFF.